The rows below give T cell receptor beta chains drawn from one sample of a study of memory CD4+ T cells and cytomegalovirus serostatus. Data came from immunoSEQ multiplex PCR; TCRdb stores just in-frame clones and leaves some out. The sample records approximately 74,000 clones, about 78% being singletons. Input material: memory CD4+ T cells from blood. The source is an adult in good health and CMV-seropositive. The CDR3 runs from the conserved cysteine through the conserved F or W. The D gene is left open where the match is weak. For some rows the clone size is stated as once, few or many, or as a class when expanded; others skip it.

d_call | j_call | cdr3_length | clone_size | v_call | cdr3_aa | cdr3_nt
NA | TRBJ1-4 | 17 | NA | TRBV7-9 | CASSSQPGDRFNEKLFF | TGTGCCAGCAGCTCCCAGCCAGGGGACCGCTTTAATGAAAAACTGTTTTTT
NA | TRBJ2-1 | 14 | NA | TRBV11-3 | CASSSSGTYNEQFF | TGTGCCAGCAGCTCCAGCGGAACCTACAATGAGCAGTTCTTC
NA | TRBJ1-5 | 15 | NA | TRBV6-1 | CASSEGIPGNQPQHF | TGTGCCAGCAGTGAGGGGATTCCGGGGAATCAGCCCCAGCATTTT
TRBD1 | TRBJ1-1 | 15 | NA | TRBV10-1 | CASSESGGGITEAFF | TGCGCCAGCAGTGAGAGCGGAGGGGGCATCACTGAAGCTTTCTTT
TRBD1 | TRBJ1-3 | 18 | NA | TRBV11-2 | CASSLDGAGGLSGNTIYF | TGTGCCAGCAGCTTAGATGGGGCAGGGGGATTATCTGGAAACACCATATATTTT
TRBD1 | TRBJ1-1 | 13 | few | TRBV7-7 | CASSSDRVAEAFF | TGTGCTAGCAGCTCAGACAGGGTAGCTGAAGCTTTCTTT
TRBD1 | TRBJ2-5 | 13 | NA | TRBV11-2 | CASSFDRARSQYF | TGTGCCAGCAGCTTCGACAGGGCGAGGTCCCAGTACTTC
TRBD2 | TRBJ2-5 | 18 | NA | TRBV18 | CASSPRTSGGAMQETQYF | TGTGCCAGCTCACCACGGACTAGCGGGGGGGCCATGCAAGAGACCCAGTACTTC
TRBD1 | TRBJ2-2 | 16 | NA | TRBV5-4 | CASSDRDRGKDRELFF | TGTGCCAGCAGCGACCGGGACAGGGGAAAAGACAGGGAGCTGTTTTTT
NA | TRBJ2-7 | 14 | NA | TRBV30 | CAWSRGGTSYEQYF | TGTGCCTGGAGTCGGGGAGGTACTTCCTACGAGCAGTACTTC
TRBD1 | TRBJ1-1 | 14 | NA | TRBV2 | CASSGQGGDTEAFF | TGTGCCAGCAGTGGACAGGGGGGGGACACTGAAGCTTTCTTT
TRBD1 | TRBJ1-1 | 13 | NA | TRBV11-2 | CASSFTDRTEAFF | TGTGCCAGCAGCTTTACGGACAGGACTGAAGCTTTCTTT
TRBD2 | TRBJ2-5 | 18 | once | TRBV5-1 | CASSPGLAGTHGVETQYF | TGCGCCAGCAGCCCCGGACTAGCGGGAACGCACGGTGTAGAGACCCAGTACTTC
TRBD2 | TRBJ2-7 | 15 | NA | TRBV5-1 | CASSRSGGVNYEQYF | TGCGCCAGCAGCCGCAGCGGGGGGGTGAACTACGAGCAGTACTTC
NA | TRBJ2-1 | 10 | NA | TRBV20-1 | CSASIDEQFF | TGCAGTGCTAGTATCGATGAGCAGTTCTTC
NA | TRBJ2-1 | 14 | NA | TRBV7-3 | CASSPQPSSDEQFF | TGTGCCAGCAGCCCCCAGCCCAGCAGCGATGAGCAGTTCTTC
NA | TRBJ2-2 | 11 | NA | TRBV20-1 | CSARAPGELFF | TGCAGTGCTAGGGCGCCCGGGGAGCTGTTTTTT
NA | TRBJ1-3 | 14 | few | TRBV18 | CASSPDNSGNTIYF | TGTGCCAGCTCACCAGACAACTCTGGAAACACCATATATTTT
NA | TRBJ2-4 | 15 | NA | TRBV9 | CASSVRSSAQEHQYF | TGTGCCAGCAGCGTACGATCTAGTGCCCAAGAGCATCAGTACTTC
NA | TRBJ2-1 | 15 | once | TRBV7-2 | CASSQTRRSLDEQFF | TGTGCCAGCAGCCAGACTAGGAGGTCTTTGGATGAGCAGTTCTTC
NA | TRBJ1-1 | 13 | NA | TRBV28 | CASRALPNTEAFF | TGTGCCAGCAGAGCGCTCCCAAACACTGAAGCTTTCTTT
NA | TRBJ2-3 | 11 | NA | TRBV11-3 | CASSFKDTQYF | TGTGCCAGCAGCTTTAAAGATACGCAGTATTTT
NA | TRBJ2-2 | 13 | NA | TRBV19 | CASGGTIAGELFF | TGTGCCAGTGGCGGGACGATTGCCGGGGAGCTGTTTTTT
NA | TRBJ1-1 | 13 | NA | TRBV29-1 | CSVRKTPNTEAFF | TGCAGCGTTCGAAAGACCCCGAACACTGAAGCTTTCTTT
TRBD1 | TRBJ1-2 | 18 | NA | TRBV7-2 | CASSQQGARGPLNYGYTF | TGTGCCAGCAGTCAACAGGGGGCCCGTGGTCCACTAAACTATGGCTACACCTTC
NA | TRBJ1-5 | 12 | NA | TRBV28 | CASRLNGEPQHF | TGTGCCAGCCGACTGAACGGGGAGCCCCAGCATTTT
NA | TRBJ1-2 | 15 | few | TRBV4-1 | CASSQREEGPYGYTF | TGCGCCAGCAGCCAAAGGGAGGAGGGGCCCTATGGCTACACCTTC
NA | TRBJ1-4 | 14 | NA | TRBV5-1 | CASSLQGTNEKLFF | TGCGCCAGCAGCTTGCAGGGAACTAATGAAAAACTGTTTTTT
TRBD2 | TRBJ2-1 | 15 | once | TRBV9 | CASSYGTSGSNEQFF | TGTGCCAGCAGCTACGGGACTAGCGGGTCCAATGAGCAGTTCTTC
TRBD1 | TRBJ1-2 | 14 | NA | TRBV29-1 | CSVLGGGMGYGYTF | TGCAGCGTTTTAGGAGGGGGCATGGGCTATGGCTACACCTTC
NA | TRBJ1-1 | 14 | NA | TRBV7-8 | CASSLGHSNTEAFF | TGTGCCAGCAGCTTAGGACACTCGAACACTGAAGCTTTCTTT
NA | TRBJ2-1 | 15 | NA | TRBV7-9 | CASSTRSWGYNEQFF | TGTGCCAGCAGCACCCGCTCCTGGGGATACAATGAGCAGTTCTTC
TRBD1 | TRBJ1-1 | 13 | NA | TRBV7-3 | CASSRQQGSEAFF | TGTGCCAGCAGCAGACAACAGGGGTCTGAAGCTTTCTTT
NA | TRBJ2-2 | 13 | NA | TRBV11-2 | CASSLGAHGELFF | TGTGCCAGCAGCTTAGGGGCCCACGGGGAGCTGTTTTTT
TRBD1 | TRBJ1-5 | 15 | once | TRBV7-2 | CASSWGQGLEQPQHF | TGTGCCAGCAGCTGGGGACAGGGTCTTGAGCAGCCCCAGCATTTT
TRBD1 | TRBJ2-1 | 16 | NA | TRBV5-1 | CASKPQGASSTNEQFF | TGCGCCAGCAAGCCGCAGGGGGCCTCTTCTACAAATGAGCAGTTCTTC